This T cell receptor beta chain was sequenced in a study of blood T cell repertoires in COVID-19. Whole-study context: Samples came from the United States, Italy and Spain, spanning acute and convalescent COVID-19.

Germline values: CDR1 SGHNT, CDR2 YYREEE (reference sequence). V shed 4 bases and J shed 2 bases, with 12 bases lying between them. The CDR3 covers 15 residues. TCRdb keeps only in-frame clones here, not all; method: immunoSEQ multiplex PCR. Counted here are about 12,000 clones, 65% to 80% occurring once; the ten biggest clones make up around 9.1%. The V call is TRBV5-4, the J call TRBJ2-2; D is uncertain. The sample comprised peripheral blood. This receptor was obtained from a man aged 55 to 70 with COVID-19, enrolled during active disease. CDR3 sequence: CASSLGEANTGELFF. In DNA form, the CDR3 reads TGTGCCAGCAGCCTGGGCGAGGCTAACACCGGGGAGCTGTTTTTT.